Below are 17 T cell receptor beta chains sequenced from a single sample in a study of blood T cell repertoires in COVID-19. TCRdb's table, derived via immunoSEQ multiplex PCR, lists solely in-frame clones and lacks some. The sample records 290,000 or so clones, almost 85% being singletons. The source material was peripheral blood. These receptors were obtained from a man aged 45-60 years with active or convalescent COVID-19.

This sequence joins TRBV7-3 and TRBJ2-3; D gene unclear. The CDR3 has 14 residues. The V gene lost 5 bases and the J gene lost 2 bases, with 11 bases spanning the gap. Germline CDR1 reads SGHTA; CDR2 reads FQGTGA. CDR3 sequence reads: CASSHRHPTDTQYF. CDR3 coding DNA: TGTGCCAGCAGCCACAGACACCCCACAGATACGCAGTATTTT.

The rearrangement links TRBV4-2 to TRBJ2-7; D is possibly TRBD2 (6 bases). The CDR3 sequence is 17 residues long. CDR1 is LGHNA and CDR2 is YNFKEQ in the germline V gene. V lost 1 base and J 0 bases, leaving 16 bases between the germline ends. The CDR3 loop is CASSQGGWDLSSYEQYF. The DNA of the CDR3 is TGTGCCAGCAGCCAAGGGGGGTGGGACTTGAGCTCCTACGAGCAGTACTTC.

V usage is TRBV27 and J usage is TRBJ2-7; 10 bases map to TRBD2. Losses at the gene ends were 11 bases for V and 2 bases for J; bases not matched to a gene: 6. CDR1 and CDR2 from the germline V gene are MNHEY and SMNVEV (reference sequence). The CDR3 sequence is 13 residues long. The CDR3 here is CAFGLAAPYEQYF. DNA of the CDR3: TGTGCCTTCGGACTAGCGGCTCCCTACGAGCAGTACTTC.

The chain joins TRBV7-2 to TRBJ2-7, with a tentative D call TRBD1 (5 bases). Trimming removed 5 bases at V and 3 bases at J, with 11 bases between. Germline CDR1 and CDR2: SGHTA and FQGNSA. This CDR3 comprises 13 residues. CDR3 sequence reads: CASSPRQGYEQYF. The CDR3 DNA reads TGTGCCAGCAGCCCGCGTCAGGGCTACGAGCAGTACTTC.

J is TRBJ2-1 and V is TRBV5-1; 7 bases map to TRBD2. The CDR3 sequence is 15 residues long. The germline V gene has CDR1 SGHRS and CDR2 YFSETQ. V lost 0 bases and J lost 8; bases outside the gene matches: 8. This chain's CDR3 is CASSLVGSGWDEQFF. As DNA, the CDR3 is TGCGCCAGCAGCTTGGTGGGTAGCGGGTGGGATGAGCAGTTCTTC.

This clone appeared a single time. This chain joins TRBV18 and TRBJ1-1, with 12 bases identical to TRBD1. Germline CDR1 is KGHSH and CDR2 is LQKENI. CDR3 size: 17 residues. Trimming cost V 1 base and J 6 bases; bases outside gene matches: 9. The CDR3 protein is CASSPRPGQGAGPEAFF. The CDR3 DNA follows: TGTGCCAGCTCACCACGTCCGGGACAGGGGGCTGGGCCTGAAGCTTTCTTT.

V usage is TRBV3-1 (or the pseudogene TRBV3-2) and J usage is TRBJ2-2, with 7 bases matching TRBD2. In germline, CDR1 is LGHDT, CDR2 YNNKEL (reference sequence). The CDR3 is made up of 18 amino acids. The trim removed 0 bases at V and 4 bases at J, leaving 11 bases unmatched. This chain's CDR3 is CASSQDRLRESITGELFF. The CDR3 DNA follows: TGTGCCAGCAGCCAAGATCGGTTGCGGGAGAGCATCACCGGGGAGCTGTTTTTT.

The CDR3 reads CASGGDRGYEQYF. CDR3 nucleotide sequence: TGTGCCAGCGGGGGGGACAGGGGCTACGAGCAGTACTTC. The chain joins TRBV6-6 to TRBJ2-7, with 10 bases lining up with TRBD1. V lost 8 bases and J lost 3; bases outside the gene matches: 4. CDR1 is MNHNY and CDR2 is SVGAGI in the germline V gene (reference sequence). This CDR3 has 13 amino acids.

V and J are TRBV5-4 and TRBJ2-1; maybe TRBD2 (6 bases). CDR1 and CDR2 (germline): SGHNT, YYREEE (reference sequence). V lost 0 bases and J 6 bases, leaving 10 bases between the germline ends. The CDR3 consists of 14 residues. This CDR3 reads CASSLVSGGNEQFF. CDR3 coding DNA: TGTGCCAGCAGCTTGGTTAGCGGTGGCAATGAGCAGTTCTTC.

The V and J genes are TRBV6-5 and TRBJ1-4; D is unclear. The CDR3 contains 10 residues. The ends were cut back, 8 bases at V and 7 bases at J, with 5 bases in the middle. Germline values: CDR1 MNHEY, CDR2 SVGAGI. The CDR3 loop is CASPFEKLFF. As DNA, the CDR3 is TGTGCCAGCCCGTTTGAAAAACTGTTTTTT.

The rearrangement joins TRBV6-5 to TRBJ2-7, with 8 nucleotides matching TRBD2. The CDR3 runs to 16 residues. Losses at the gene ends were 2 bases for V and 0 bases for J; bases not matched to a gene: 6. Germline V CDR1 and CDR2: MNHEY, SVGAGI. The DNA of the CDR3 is TGTGCCAGCAGTTACGGATACCGGGAGGGCTCCTACGAGCAGTACTTC. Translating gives CASSYGYREGSYEQYF.

CDR3 sequence (DNA): TGTGCCAGCAGCATAGGGACAGTAAGCTACGAGCAGTACTTC. It translates to CASSIGTVSYEQYF. V is TRBV28 and J is TRBJ2-7; 7 bases fit TRBD1. With 6 bases clipped from V and 3 bases from J, the junction kept 8 bases outside the gene matches. The CDR3 is 14 residues long. The germline CDR1 and CDR2 sequences are MDHEN and SYDVKM. Filled out from reference TRBV28 and TRBJ2-7, the complete variable domain reads DVKVTQSSRYLVKRTGEKVFLECVQDMDHENMFWYRQDPGLGLRLIYFSYDVKMKEKGDIPEGYSVSREKKERFSLILESASTNQTSMYLCASSIGTVSYEQYFGPGTRLTVT.

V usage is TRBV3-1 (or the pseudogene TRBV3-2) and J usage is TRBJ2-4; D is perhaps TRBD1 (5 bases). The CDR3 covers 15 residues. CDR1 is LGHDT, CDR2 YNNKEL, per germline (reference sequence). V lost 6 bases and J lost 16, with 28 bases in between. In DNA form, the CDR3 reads TGTGCCAGCAGTTCAAGTTGGGGCTTCGACAGATCTCGATACTTC. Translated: CASSSSWGFDRSRYF.

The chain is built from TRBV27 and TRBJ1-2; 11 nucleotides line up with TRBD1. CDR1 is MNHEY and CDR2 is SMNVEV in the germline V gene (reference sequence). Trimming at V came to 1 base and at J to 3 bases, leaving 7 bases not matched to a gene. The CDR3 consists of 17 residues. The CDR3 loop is CASSLFGAGQGDYGYTF. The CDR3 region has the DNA TGTGCCAGCAGTTTATTTGGGGCGGGACAGGGGGACTATGGCTACACCTTC.

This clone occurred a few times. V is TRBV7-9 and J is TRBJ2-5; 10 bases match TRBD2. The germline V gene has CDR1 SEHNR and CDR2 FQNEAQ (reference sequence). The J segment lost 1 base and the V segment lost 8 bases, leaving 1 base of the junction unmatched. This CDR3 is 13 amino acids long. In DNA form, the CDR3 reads TGTGCCAGCGCTAGCGGGAGCCAAGAGACCCAGTACTTC. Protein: CASASGSQETQYF.

The CDR3 sequence is CASSLDSINNYGYTF. CDR3 nucleotide sequence: TGTGCCAGCAGCTTGGACAGCATCAATAACTATGGCTACACCTTC. The chain couples TRBV5-5 to TRBJ1-2; unclear D gene. Trimming removed 0 bases from V and 1 base from J, with 10 bases in between. Germline V lookup: CDR1 SGHKS, CDR2 YYEKEE (reference sequence). The CDR3 totals 15 residues.

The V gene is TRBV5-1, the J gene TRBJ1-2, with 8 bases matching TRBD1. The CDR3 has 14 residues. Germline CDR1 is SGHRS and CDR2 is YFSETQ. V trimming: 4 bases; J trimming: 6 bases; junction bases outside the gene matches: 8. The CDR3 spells CASSPRTGTNGYTF. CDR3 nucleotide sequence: TGCGCCAGCAGCCCCCGGACAGGGACGAATGGCTACACCTTC.